This paragraph covers one TCR beta chain sequence. Source study methods: For nucleated cells, counts were estimated from reference gene primer amplification. Measured with immunoSEQ multiplex PCR; TCRdb has only the in-frame clones, and not every one. V, J and clone size are taken as reported in that table, and D and trimming were inferred from the DNA itself. This table holds some 90,000 clones, roughly nine tenths found once. The data were taken from a study of blood T cell repertoires in COVID-19. The overall study: Sites across the United States, Italy and Spain contributed samples from acute and convalescent COVID-19. T cells, B-cell-depleted T cells, or PBMCs provided the cDNA or gDNA that served as material.

Sequencing input: peripheral blood. This receptor was identified in a man aged 50 to 60 with acute or convalescent COVID-19.

The CDR3 reads CSVPGQGARGYTF. The CDR3 coding sequence is TGCAGCGTCCCGGGACAGGGGGCGCGTGGCTACACCTTC. This chain links TRBV29-1 with TRBJ1-2; 12 nucleotides align to TRBD1. CDR1 is SQVTM and CDR2 is ANQGSEA in the germline V gene. CDR3 length equals 13 residues. The trim removed 6 bases at V and 7 bases at J, leaving 6 bases unmatched.